The sequence of this TCR beta chain was determined in a study of shared clonotypes between healthy human individuals. Broader study findings: Memory subsets generally showed smaller estimated richness than naive subsets did.

On this clone itself: Its antigen is still unknown.

The naive CD8 subset, CD45RO-negative cells positively selected for CCR7, excluded terminally differentiated effector memory CD45RA+ cells. The study drew all its donors from Caucasian adults living in Nashville, Tennessee. Repertoires were generated with immunoSEQ multiplex PCR, while TCRdb's copy carries only in-frame clones and drops some. The table includes millions of clones, about 94% detected once. This CDR3 is built from 15 residues. The germline V gene encodes CDR1 SGHVS and CDR2 FNYEAQ. Unmatched junction bases numbered 7, after V lost 5 bases and J lost 3 bases. The TCR originated in a man aged 18 to 30 in good health. The specimen sequenced was naive CD8+ T cells sorted from blood. The chain combines TRBV7-6 with TRBJ2-7, with 10 nucleotides matching TRBD1. The DNA for the CDR3 is TGTGCCAGCAGCCCAGACAGGGGGCCCTTCTACGAGCAGTACTTC. As protein: CASSPDRGPFYEQYF.